The sequence of this TCR beta chain was determined in a study of T cell responses to AZD1222 COVID-19 vaccine. Broader study findings: With dominance at 160-218 and 743-854, vaccine-associated CD4 TCRs spanned spike. The donor group comprised mostly white British people and more females; the analysis possibly underestimated clonal diversity. After the peak T cell response, and only then, were repertoires sampled.

The CDR3 loop spans 16 amino acids. CDR1 SEHNR and CDR2 FQNEAQ come from the germline V gene (reference sequence). V was pared by 2 bases and J by 6 bases, with 19 bases between. Assay used: immunoSEQ multiplex PCR; TCRdb lists only in-frame clones, some missing. The sample carries over 85,000 clones, 70% to 90% recorded once. This clone was seen a few times. Its specificity is unknown. The sequence came from an adult in good health. The input for sequencing was peripheral blood, taken on day 0 of AZD1222 vaccination. The chain employs TRBV7-9 and TRBJ1-1, with D perhaps matching TRBD1 (5 bases). The DNA of the CDR3 is TGTGCCAGCAGCTTAAGCGGAGTTGGGAGAGGGGCTGAAGCTTTCTTT. Translated, it gives CASSLSGVGRGAEAFF.